One and the same sample provided the 24 T cell receptor beta chains below, sequenced in a study of regulatory T cells in long-lasting Graves disease (dated by TCRdb to the early 2020s). In light of the paper, this sample's time point label describes: newly diagnosed GD, antithyroid drugs for less than 3 months. For both TCR sequencing and RNA sequencing, RNA was extracted from PBMCs in TRIzol. The library was made by multiplex PCR. Sequencing used an Illumina HiSeq 4000. iRepertoire HTBI primers and Arm-PCR amplification of CDR3 regions were used to construct TCR beta libraries. The public sequencing data were trimmed at Q25 with fastp and processed into clonotypes with MiXCR by TCRdb, which kept only in-frame beta chains. Rows are unified per CDR3 protein, each entry keeping the most common DNA and genes. For this sample the table gives about 220,000 distinct CDR3 sequences, of which roughly 19% were detected only once. Approximately 10% of the sample is held by the ten biggest clonotypes.

These data were also filed under a second study, of T cells in Graves' hyperthyroidism and ophthalmopathy.

The sequences come from peripheral blood mononuclear cells (PBMCs), collected at new diagnosis, from a patient treated with antithyroid drugs. Receptors originate from a woman aged 30 to 39 with Graves disease. Donor details come from another sample of the same person, matched by shared clones.

This clonotype appeared many times. This chain joins TRBV19 and TRBJ2-1; 13 nucleotides line up with TRBD2. The V segment lost 4 bases and the J segment 2 bases; nucleotides outside the gene matches: 2. CDR1 LNHDA and CDR2 SQIVND come from the germline V gene (reference sequence). CDR3 length: 16 residues. Here the CDR3 DNA reads TGTGCCAGTAGTAGGACTAGCGGGGGCACCTACAATGAGCAGTTCTTC. Amino acid sequence: CASSRTSGGTYNEQFF.

This clonotype has ten or more counts. The rearrangement links TRBV18 to TRBJ2-2; tentative D call: TRBD1 (6 bases). V was trimmed by 3 bases and J by 1 base, leaving 15 bases between them. Germline V gives CDR1 KGHSH, CDR2 LQKENI. The CDR3 is 17 residues long. CDR3 amino acids: CASSPSGVERNTGELFF. The CDR3 DNA reads as TGTGCCAGCTCACCGTCAGGGGTTGAGAGGAACACCGGGGAGCTGTTTTTT. The variable domain in full, completed from reference TRBV18 and TRBJ2-2, reads NAGVMQNPRHLVRRRGQEARLRCSPMKGHSHVYWYRQLPEEGLKFMVYLQKENIIDESGMPKERFSAEFPKEGPSILRIQQVVRGDSAAYFCASSPSGVERNTGELFFGEGSRLTVL.

This clonotype was counted many times. The chain carries TRBV11-2 and TRBJ2-1; D remains ambiguous. The V end was cut by 4 bases, the J end by 0 bases, with 10 bases between. There are 15 residues in the CDR3. The germline CDR1 and CDR2 sequences are SGHAT and FQNNGV. In nucleotides, the CDR3 is TGTGCCAGCAGCTCCGGACCTAGCTCCTACAATGAGCAGTTCTTC. Encoded protein: CASSSGPSSYNEQFF.

In regard to this clonotype: This likely traces to a read error, being one base from a far larger clone. The V call is TRBV28, the J call TRBJ2-1; 11 bases align to TRBD2. This CDR3 contains 15 residues. CDR1 is MDHEN, CDR2 SYDVKM, per germline. V shed 5 bases, J shed 12 bases, and the junction held 12 bases outside the gene matches. CDR3: CASSALVAGGLRQFF. The CDR3 DNA reads TGTGCCAGCAGTGCCCTAGTAGCGGGGGGGCTGAGGCAGTTCTTC.

This clonotype has a count of ten or more. J is TRBJ2-7 and V is TRBV9; 9 nucleotides align to TRBD2. The CDR3 length is 15 residues. Germline V gene lookup returns CDR1 SGDLS and CDR2 YYNGEE. Trimming at V came to 2 bases and at J to 2 bases, leaving 5 bases not matched to a gene. The CDR3 loop reads CASSVTSGHTYEQYF. The CDR3 DNA sequence: TGTGCCAGCAGCGTCACTAGCGGGCACACCTACGAGCAGTACTTC.

This clonotype was seen only a few times. Just one base apart from a much larger clone, this may be a read error. In nucleotides, the CDR3 is TGTGCCAGCAGTTCAGCAGGGGGCCCATCGGCCCGGTATAGCAATCAGCCCCAGCATTTT. Translation gives CASSSAGGPSARYSNQPQHF. The rearrangement uses TRBV6-5 and TRBJ1-5; 8 bases are shared with TRBD1. Germline V gene data show CDR1 as MNHEY and CDR2 as SVGAGI. This CDR3 has 20 amino acids. V shed 4 bases and J 0 bases; nucleotides not matched to a gene: 17.

This clonotype was observed at least ten times. The V call is TRBV6-1, the J call TRBJ2-7; 12 bases are shared with TRBD2. Germline trimming cut 2 bases from V and 2 bases from J; bases unmatched to any gene: 1. The germline V gene encodes CDR1 MNHNS and CDR2 SASEGT. The CDR3 runs 15 residues. The DNA of the CDR3 is TGTGCCAGCAGTGAATGGACTAGCGGGACCTACGAGCAGTACTTC. The encoded protein is CASSEWTSGTYEQYF.

This clonotype was seen repeatedly, ten times or more. V and J are TRBV11-3 and TRBJ2-3; 8 bases align to TRBD2. Germline values: CDR1 SGHNT, CDR2 YENEEA. This CDR3 contains 16 residues. The J segment lost 6 bases and the V segment lost 5 bases, leaving 13 bases of the junction unmatched. The CDR3 spells CASSQHRVSGGDTQYF. As DNA, the CDR3 is TGTGCCAGCAGCCAGCACCGGGTCTCGGGAGGGGATACGCAGTATTTT.

This clonotype was detected many times. The rearrangement links TRBV27 to TRBJ1-1; TRBD1 is a possible D gene (6 bases). Germline V gives CDR1 MNHEY, CDR2 SMNVEV (reference sequence). Trimming removed 4 bases at V and 0 bases at J, with 6 bases between. CDR3 length equals 13 residues. The CDR3 nucleotides read TGTGCCAGCAGTTGGGGGCTGAACACTGAAGCTTTCTTT. Translated, it gives CASSWGLNTEAFF.

In this sample, this clonotype turned up many times. The chain carries TRBV11-2 and TRBJ2-1; 13 bases agree with TRBD2. After removal of 4 bases from V and 5 bases from J, the junction contained 11 bases not matched to a gene. The CDR3 contains 18 residues. Germline V gene data show CDR1 as SGHAT and CDR2 as FQNNGV. The CDR3 nucleotides are TGTGCCAGCAGCTCCGGGACTAGCGGGATCCTCTTCGACAATGAGCAGTTCTTC. It translates to CASSSGTSGILFDNEQFF.

This clonotype was detected many times. The chain joins TRBV20-1 to TRBJ2-7, with TRBD2 matching 12 bases. CDR3 length: 13 residues. V shed 6 bases and J 3 bases; nucleotides not matched to a gene: 3. CDR1 DFQATT and CDR2 SNEGSKA come from the germline V gene (reference sequence). In DNA, the CDR3 is TGCAGTGCCACGGGACTAGCGGGCTACGAGCAGTACTTC. It yields the protein CSATGLAGYEQYF.

This clonotype showed up many times. The rearrangement uses TRBV11-3 and TRBJ2-5; D is unclear. Looked up from germline, CDR1 is SGHNT and CDR2 is YENEEA. The CDR3 totals 13 residues. With 7 bases removed from V and 1 base from J, the gap between germline ends came to 10 bases. The CDR3 region is CASNGRSQETQYF. The CDR3 DNA reads as TGTGCCAGCAACGGACGGAGCCAAGAGACCCAGTACTTC.

This clonotype came up many times. The V gene is TRBV5-1, the J gene TRBJ2-4; no definite D call. The V gene lost 4 bases and the J gene lost 6 bases, with 11 bases spanning the gap. The CDR3 is 13 amino acids. Germline V gene lookup returns CDR1 SGHRS and CDR2 YFSETQ. CDR3 DNA: TGCGCCAGCAGCCCCGGTGCCGGAAACATTCAGTACTTC. Translation gives CASSPGAGNIQYF.

The chain is built from TRBV28 and TRBJ2-7; 11 nucleotides line up with TRBD1. V trimming: 6 bases; J trimming: 2 bases; junction bases outside the gene matches: 9. The CDR3 loop spans 16 amino acids. In germline, CDR1 is MDHEN, CDR2 SYDVKM. As DNA, the CDR3 is TGTGCCAGCAGCCCCCCCGGACAGGGGGCCACCTACGAGCAGTACTTC. Protein product: CASSPPGQGATYEQYF.

At least ten counts were recorded for this clonotype. The chain joins TRBV3-1 to TRBJ2-1; perhaps TRBD2 as D (6 bases). Germline V gene data show CDR1 as LGHDT and CDR2 as YNNKEL (reference sequence). The CDR3 is 14 amino acids. Deletions cut 6 bases from V and 4 bases from J, with 13 bases between. As DNA, the CDR3 is TGTGCCAGCAGAATTTGGGGGACTTACAATGAGCAGTTCTTC. It yields the protein CASRIWGTYNEQFF.

The chain recombines TRBV28 with TRBJ1-4; D unresolved. This CDR3 spans 15 amino acids. From germline, CDR1 is MDHEN and CDR2 SYDVKM. Trimming stripped 7 bases from V and 7 bases from J, with 19 bases between. The CDR3 region has the DNA TGTGCCAGCACCTCTTCCTTCGCGGCTAGTGAAAAACTGTTTTTT. Translating gives CASTSSFAASEKLFF.

This chain uses TRBV6-1 with TRBJ2-1; D may correspond to TRBD1 or TRBD2 (6 bases each). The V gene's germline CDR1 is MNHNS and CDR2 SASEGT. Trimming removed 1 base at V and 5 bases at J, with 15 bases between. This CDR3 region has 16 residues. The CDR3 spells CASSEGPGGADNEQFF. CDR3 DNA sequence: TGTGCCAGCAGTGAAGGCCCCGGGGGCGCAGACAATGAGCAGTTCTTC.

This clonotype was seen more than once but under ten times. The V gene is TRBV28, the J gene TRBJ1-5; D may be TRBD1 (5 bases). The CDR3 is 14 residues long. The germline gives CDR1 MDHEN, CDR2 SYDVKM. V lost 5 bases and J lost 6, with 14 bases in between. The CDR3 reads CASSAGGGVQPQHF. The CDR3 nucleotides read TGTGCCAGCAGTGCGGGGGGGGGGGTTCAGCCCCAGCATTTT.

As regards this clonotype: A far larger clone is a single base away, which makes a read error likely. This chain connects TRBV2 to TRBJ2-1, with D perhaps given as TRBD1 or TRBD2 (6 bases each). The CDR3 runs 13 residues. CDR1 and CDR2 from the germline V gene are SNHLY and FYNNEI. The V and J ends lost 7 bases and 10 bases respectively, with 17 bases between them. CDR3 amino acids: CASTGGPSYEQFF. The CDR3 coding sequence is TGTGCCAGCACTGGGGGGCCAAGCTACGAGCAGTTCTTC.

This clonotype was observed at least ten times. The V call is TRBV11-1, the J call TRBJ1-1; D unresolved. The CDR3 covers 11 residues. CDR1 and CDR2 (germline): SGHAT, FQDESV (reference sequence). V dropped 2 bases and J dropped 4 bases, with 2 bases sitting between them. In nucleotides, the CDR3 is TGTGCCAGCAGCTTAATCACTGAAGCTTTCTTT. Encoded protein: CASSLITEAFF.

This clonotype came up once. The chain is built from TRBV2 and TRBJ2-3; perhaps TRBD2 as D (6 bases). The V gene's germline CDR1 is SNHLY and CDR2 FYNNEI. The CDR3 consists of 12 residues. Trimming cost V 9 bases and J 0 bases, with 7 bases left between them. CDR3 protein: CARSGSTDTQYF. The CDR3 region has the DNA TGTGCCAGGAGCGGGAGCACAGATACGCAGTATTTT.

This clonotype has at least ten counts. This chain links TRBV5-8 with TRBJ1-1; D is unresolved. Between the trimmed V and J ends, which lost 4 bases and 0 bases, there was a span of 7 bases. The CDR3 runs 13 residues. Germline-derived CDR1 and CDR2 are SGHTS and YDEGEE. The CDR3 DNA reads as TGTGCCAGCAGCGCCCAACTGAACACTGAAGCTTTCTTT. Translating it yields CASSAQLNTEAFF. The complete variable domain, with remaining parts taken from reference TRBV5-8 and TRBJ1-1, reads EAGVTQSPTHLIKTRGQQATLRCSPISGHTSVYWYQQALGLGLQFLLWYDEGEERNRGNFPPRFSGRQFPNYSSELNVNALELEDSALYLCASSAQLNTEAFFGQGTRLTVV.

This clonotype showed up many times. This chain joins TRBV15 and TRBJ2-1; TRBD1 is a possible D gene (6 bases). Between the trimmed V and J ends, which lost 3 bases and 4 bases, there was a span of 10 bases. CDR1 is LNHNV and CDR2 is YYDKDF in the germline V gene (reference sequence). CDR3 size: 14 residues. The CDR3 sequence is CATSRTGQYNEQFF. The CDR3 coding sequence is TGTGCCACCAGCAGGACTGGACAGTACAATGAGCAGTTCTTC. The variable domain in full, completed from reference TRBV15 and TRBJ2-1, reads DAMVIQNPRYQVTQFGKPVTLSCSQTLNHNVMYWYQQKSSQAPKLLFHYYDKDFNNEADTPDNFQSRRPNTSFCFLDIRSPGLGDTAMYLCATSRTGQYNEQFFGPGTRLTVL.

Ten or more counts support this clonotype. J is TRBJ2-7 and V is TRBV30; tentative D call: TRBD1 (6 bases). The CDR3 extends over 12 amino acids. Trimming took 2 bases from V and 5 from J, leaving 10 bases between them. From germline, CDR1 is GTSNPN and CDR2 SVGIG (reference sequence). CDR3 sequence: CAWSREGDEQYF. CDR3 DNA: TGTGCCTGGAGTCGCGAGGGGGACGAGCAGTACTTC.